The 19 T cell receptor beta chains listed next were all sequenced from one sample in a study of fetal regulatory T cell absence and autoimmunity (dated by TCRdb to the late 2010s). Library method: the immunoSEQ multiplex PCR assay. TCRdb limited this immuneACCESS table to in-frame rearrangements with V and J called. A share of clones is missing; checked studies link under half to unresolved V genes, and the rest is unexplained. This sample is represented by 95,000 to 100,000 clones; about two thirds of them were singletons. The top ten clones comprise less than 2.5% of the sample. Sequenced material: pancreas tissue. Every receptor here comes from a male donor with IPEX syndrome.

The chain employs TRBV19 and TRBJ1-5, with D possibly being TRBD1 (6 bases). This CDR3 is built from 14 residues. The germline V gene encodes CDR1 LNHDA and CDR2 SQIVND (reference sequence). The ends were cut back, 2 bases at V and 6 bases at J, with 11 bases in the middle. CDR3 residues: CASSIRMTGQPQHF. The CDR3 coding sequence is TGTGCCAGTAGTATAAGAATGACAGGTCAGCCCCAGCATTTT.

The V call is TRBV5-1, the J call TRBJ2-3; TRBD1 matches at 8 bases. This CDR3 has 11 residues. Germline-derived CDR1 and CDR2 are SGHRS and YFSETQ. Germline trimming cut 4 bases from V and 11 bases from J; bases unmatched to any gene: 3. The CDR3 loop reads CASSPGTGQYF. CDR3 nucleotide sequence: TGCGCCAGCAGCCCCGGGACAGGGCAGTATTTT.

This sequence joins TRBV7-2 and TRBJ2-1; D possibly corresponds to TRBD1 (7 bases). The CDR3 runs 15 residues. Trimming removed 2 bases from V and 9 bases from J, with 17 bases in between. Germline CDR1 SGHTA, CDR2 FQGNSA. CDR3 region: CASSLLRTGGVEQFF. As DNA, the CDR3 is TGTGCCAGCAGCTTACTCAGGACAGGAGGGGTTGAGCAGTTCTTC.

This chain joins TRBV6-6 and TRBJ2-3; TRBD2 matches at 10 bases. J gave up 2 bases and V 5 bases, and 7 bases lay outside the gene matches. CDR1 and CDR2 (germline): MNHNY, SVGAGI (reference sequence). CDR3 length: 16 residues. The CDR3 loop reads CASSRIAGGYTDTQYF. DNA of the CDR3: TGTGCCAGCAGTCGTATAGCGGGGGGATACACAGATACGCAGTATTTT.

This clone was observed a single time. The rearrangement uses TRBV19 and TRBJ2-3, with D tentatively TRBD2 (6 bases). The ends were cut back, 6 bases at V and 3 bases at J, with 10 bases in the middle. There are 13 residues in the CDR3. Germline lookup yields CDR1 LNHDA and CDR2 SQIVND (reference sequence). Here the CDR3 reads CASRRELTDTQYF. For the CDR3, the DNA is TGTGCCAGTAGGCGGGAATTAACAGATACGCAGTATTTT.

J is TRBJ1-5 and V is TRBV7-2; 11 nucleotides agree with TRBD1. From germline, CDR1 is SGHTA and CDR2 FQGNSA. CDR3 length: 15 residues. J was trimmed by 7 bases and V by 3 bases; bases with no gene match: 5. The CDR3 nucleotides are TGTGCCAGCAGCTTGGACAGGGGGCGAGACCAGCCCCAGCATTTT. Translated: CASSLDRGRDQPQHF.

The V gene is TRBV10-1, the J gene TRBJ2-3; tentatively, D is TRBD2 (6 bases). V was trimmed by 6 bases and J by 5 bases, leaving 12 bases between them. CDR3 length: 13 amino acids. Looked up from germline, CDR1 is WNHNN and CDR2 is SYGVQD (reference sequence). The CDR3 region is CASSIGRGDTQYF. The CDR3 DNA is TGCGCCAGCAGCATAGGGCGGGGAGATACGCAGTATTTT.

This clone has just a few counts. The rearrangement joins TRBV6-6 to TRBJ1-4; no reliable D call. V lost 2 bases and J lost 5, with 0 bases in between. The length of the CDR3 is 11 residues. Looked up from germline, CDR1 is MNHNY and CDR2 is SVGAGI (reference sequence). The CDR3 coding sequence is TGTGCCAGCAGTTACAATGAAAAACTGTTTTTT. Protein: CASSYNEKLFF.

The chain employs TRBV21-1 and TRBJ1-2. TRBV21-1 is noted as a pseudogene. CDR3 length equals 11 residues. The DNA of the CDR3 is TGTGCCAGCAGCAAAGACTATGGCTACACCTTC. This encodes CASSKDYGYTF.

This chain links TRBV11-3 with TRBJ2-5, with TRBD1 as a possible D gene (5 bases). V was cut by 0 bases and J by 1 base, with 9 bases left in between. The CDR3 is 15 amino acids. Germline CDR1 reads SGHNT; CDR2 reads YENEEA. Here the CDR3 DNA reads TGTGCCAGCAGCTTAGAGGGGCGCAGCCAAGAGACCCAGTACTTC. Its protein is CASSLEGRSQETQYF.

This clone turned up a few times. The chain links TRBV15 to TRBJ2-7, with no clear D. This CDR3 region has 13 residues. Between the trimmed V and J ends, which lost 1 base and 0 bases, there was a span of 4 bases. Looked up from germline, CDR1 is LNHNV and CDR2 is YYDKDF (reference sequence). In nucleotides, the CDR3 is TGTGCCACCAGCAGAGGCAGCTCCTACGAGCAGTACTTC. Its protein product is CATSRGSSYEQYF.

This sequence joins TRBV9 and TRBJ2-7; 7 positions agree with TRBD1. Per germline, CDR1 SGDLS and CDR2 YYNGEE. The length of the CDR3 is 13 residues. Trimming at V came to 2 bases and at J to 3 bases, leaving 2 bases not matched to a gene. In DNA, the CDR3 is TGTGCCAGCAGCGTTTCAGGGGGCTACGAGCAGTACTTC. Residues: CASSVSGGYEQYF.

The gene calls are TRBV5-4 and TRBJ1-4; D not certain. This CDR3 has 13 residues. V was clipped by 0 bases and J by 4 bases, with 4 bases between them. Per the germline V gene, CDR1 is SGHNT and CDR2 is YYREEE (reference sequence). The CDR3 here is CASSLGVNEKLFF. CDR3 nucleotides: TGTGCCAGCAGCTTGGGGGTTAATGAAAAACTGTTTTTT.

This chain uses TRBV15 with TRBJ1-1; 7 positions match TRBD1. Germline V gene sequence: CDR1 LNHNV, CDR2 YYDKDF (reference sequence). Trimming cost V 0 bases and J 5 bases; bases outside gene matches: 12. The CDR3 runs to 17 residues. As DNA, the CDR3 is TGTGCCACCAGCAGAGATTTAATGGGACCAGGGGGTACTGAAGCTTTCTTT. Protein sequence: CATSRDLMGPGGTEAFF.

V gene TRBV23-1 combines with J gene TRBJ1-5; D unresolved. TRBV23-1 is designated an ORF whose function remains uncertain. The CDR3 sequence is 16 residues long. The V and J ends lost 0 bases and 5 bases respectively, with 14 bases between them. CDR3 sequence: CASSQSKFERHQPQHF. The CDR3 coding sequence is TGCGCCAGCAGTCAATCAAAGTTCGAACGGCATCAGCCCCAGCATTTT.

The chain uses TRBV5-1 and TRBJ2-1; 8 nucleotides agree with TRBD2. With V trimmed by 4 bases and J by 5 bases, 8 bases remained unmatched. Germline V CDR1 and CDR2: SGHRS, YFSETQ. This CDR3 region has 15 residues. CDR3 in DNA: TGCGCCAGCAGCCCGGAGGGACTAGGGAACAATGAGCAGTTCTTC. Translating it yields CASSPEGLGNNEQFF.

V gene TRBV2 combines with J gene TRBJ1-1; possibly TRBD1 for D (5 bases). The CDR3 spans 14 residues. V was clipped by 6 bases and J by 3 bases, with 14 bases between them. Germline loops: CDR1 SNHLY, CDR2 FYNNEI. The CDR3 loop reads CASSQGFKDTEAFF. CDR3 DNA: TGTGCCAGCAGCCAGGGATTTAAGGACACTGAAGCTTTCTTT.

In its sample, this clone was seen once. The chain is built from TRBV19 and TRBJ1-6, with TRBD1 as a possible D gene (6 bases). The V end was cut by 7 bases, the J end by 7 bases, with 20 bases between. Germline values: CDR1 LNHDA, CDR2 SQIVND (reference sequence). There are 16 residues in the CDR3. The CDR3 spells CASTDLPGQMNSPLHF. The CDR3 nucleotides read TGTGCCAGTACTGACTTACCGGGACAAATGAATTCACCCCTCCACTTT.

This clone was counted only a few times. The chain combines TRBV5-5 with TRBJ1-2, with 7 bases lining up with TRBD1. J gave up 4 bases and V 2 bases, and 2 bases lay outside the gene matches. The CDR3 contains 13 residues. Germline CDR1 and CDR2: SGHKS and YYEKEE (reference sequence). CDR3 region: CASSFGTAYGYTF. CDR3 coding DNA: TGTGCCAGCAGCTTTGGGACAGCCTATGGCTACACCTTC.